This T cell receptor beta chain was sequenced during a study of cytomegalovirus exposure and HLA in healthy donors. Study-level points and caveats: Judged likely to be a sequencing artifact was a cluster of highly shared sequence variants.

The germline V gene encodes CDR1 SEHNR and CDR2 FQNEAQ (reference sequence). This CDR3 is built from 15 residues. V dropped 5 bases and J dropped 5; count of bases not matched to a gene: 7. Vbeta (60) and Jbeta (13) primers were used in the PCR. The assay was immunoSEQ multiplex PCR, and TCRdb's table has in-frame clones only and misses some. The sample shows under 200,000 clones, 62% of them seen only once. On this clone itself: The antigen is undetermined.

The rearrangement uses TRBV7-9 and TRBJ2-3, with TRBD2 matching over 10 bases. The sample consisted of PBMCs. The receptor's source is a man between 35 and 55 years old in good health and CMV-seronegative. The CDR3, as DNA: TGTGCCAGCAGCCGGCTAGCGGGAGAGAGAGATACGCAGTATTTT. It encodes CASSRLAGERDTQYF.